What follows are 6 T cell receptor beta chains derived from one specimen sequenced in a study of OX40 agonist ivuxolimab in advanced cancers. Libraries were made using the immunoSEQ multiplex PCR assay. TCRdb stores this immuneACCESS table with in-frame sequences only. Part of the clones is absent; in the studies checked, under half of the shortfall reflects unresolved V genes, and no reason is known for the rest. This sample is represented by 12,000 or so clones; about 81% of them were singletons. 11% to 15% of the sample lies in the top ten. The material was CD4+ or CD8+ T cells sorted from blood, obtained in a trial of the OX40 agonist ivuxolimab. These TCRs come from an adult with an advanced solid tumor such as melanoma, head and neck, liver or kidney cancer.

The DNA of the CDR3 is TGCAGCGTTGAAGATCTTGGAGGGCTCATGAACACTGAAGCTTTCTTT. Encoded protein: CSVEDLGGLMNTEAFF. The chain uses TRBV29-1 and TRBJ1-1; D remains unclear. The CDR3 is 16 residues long. Trimming pared 0 bases from V and 0 bases from J, leaving 14 bases between. The germline CDR1 and CDR2 sequences are SQVTM and ANQGSEA.

The chain joins TRBV7-3 to TRBJ2-5, with 8 bases lining up with TRBD2. This CDR3 has 13 amino acids. In germline, CDR1 is SGHTA, CDR2 FQGTGA. V trimming: 2 bases; J trimming: 13 bases; junction bases outside the gene matches: 9. The CDR3 DNA is TGTGCCAGCAGCTTAGAGCGGGGGTCCCCAATGTACTTC. Translation: CASSLERGSPMYF.

The chain links TRBV7-8 to TRBJ2-2; 10 nucleotides match TRBD2. The V gene's germline CDR1 is SGHVS and CDR2 FQNEAQ. This CDR3 is built from 17 residues. Trimming took 5 bases from V and 3 from J; bases not matched to a gene: 9. This chain's CDR3 is CASSLSSGGPYTGELFF. The CDR3 nucleotides read TGTGCCAGCAGCCTATCTAGCGGGGGTCCTTACACCGGGGAGCTGTTTTTT.

This sequence joins TRBV28 and TRBJ2-1, with D possibly matching TRBD2 (6 bases). The germline V and J ends were trimmed by 5 bases and 6 bases, with 11 bases remaining between them. Germline CDR1 and CDR2: MDHEN and SYDVKM. The CDR3 covers 13 residues. CDR3 sequence (DNA): TGTGCCAGCAGTGCGGGACCCGGCAATGAGCAGTTCTTC. This codes for CASSAGPGNEQFF.

This chain uses TRBV7-3 with TRBJ2-5, with D uncertain. Germline V gene sequence: CDR1 SGHTA, CDR2 FQGTGA. CDR3 length: 13 residues. V lost 5 bases, J lost 2 bases, and 9 bases lay in between. The CDR3 DNA follows: TGTGCCAGCAGCACCGCCGGTCAAGAGACCCAGTACTTC. This gives the protein CASSTAGQETQYF.

The V and J genes are TRBV27 and TRBJ2-3; D perhaps matches TRBD1 (6 bases). CDR1 and CDR2 from the germline V gene are MNHEY and SMNVEV (reference sequence). This CDR3 is built from 16 residues. Trimming removed 5 bases from V and 2 bases from J, with 17 bases in between. The CDR3 nucleotides are TGTGCCAGCAGTCCGAGTTGGGGGCCCTTCACAGATACGCAGTATTTT. This codes for CASSPSWGPFTDTQYF.